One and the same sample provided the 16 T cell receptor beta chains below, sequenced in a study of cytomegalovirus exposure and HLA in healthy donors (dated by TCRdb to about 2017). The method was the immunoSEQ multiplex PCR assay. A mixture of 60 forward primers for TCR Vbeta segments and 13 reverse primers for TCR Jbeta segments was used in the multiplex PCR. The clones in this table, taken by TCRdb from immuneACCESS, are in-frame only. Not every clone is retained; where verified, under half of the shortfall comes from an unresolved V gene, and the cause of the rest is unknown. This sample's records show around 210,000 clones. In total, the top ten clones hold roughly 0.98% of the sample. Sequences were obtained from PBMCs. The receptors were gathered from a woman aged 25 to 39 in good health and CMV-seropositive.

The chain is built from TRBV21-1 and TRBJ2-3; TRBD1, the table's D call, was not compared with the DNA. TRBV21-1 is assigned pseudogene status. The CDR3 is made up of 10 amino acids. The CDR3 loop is CATISDTQYF. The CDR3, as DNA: TGTGCCACCATTTCAGATACGCAGTATTTT.

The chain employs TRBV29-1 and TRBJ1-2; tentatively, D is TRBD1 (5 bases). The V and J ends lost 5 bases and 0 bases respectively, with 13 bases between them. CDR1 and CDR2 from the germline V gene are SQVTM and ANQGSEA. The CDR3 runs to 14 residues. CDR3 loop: CSVFEQASNYGYTF. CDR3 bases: TGCAGCGTTTTTGAACAGGCCTCTAACTATGGCTACACCTTC.

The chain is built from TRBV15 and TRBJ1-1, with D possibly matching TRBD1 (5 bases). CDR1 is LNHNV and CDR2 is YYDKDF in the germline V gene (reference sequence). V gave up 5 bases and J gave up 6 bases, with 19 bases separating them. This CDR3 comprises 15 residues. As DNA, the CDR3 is TGTGCCACCAGCGCCACAGACAGTCCCCCCGCTGAAGCTTTCTTT. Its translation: CATSATDSPPAEAFF.

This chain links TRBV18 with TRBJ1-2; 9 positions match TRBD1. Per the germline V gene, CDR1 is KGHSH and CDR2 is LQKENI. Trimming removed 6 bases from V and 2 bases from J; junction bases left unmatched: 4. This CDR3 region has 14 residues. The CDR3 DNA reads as TGTGCCAGCTCCCTGGGACAGGGAAACTATGGCTACACCTTC. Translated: CASSLGQGNYGYTF.

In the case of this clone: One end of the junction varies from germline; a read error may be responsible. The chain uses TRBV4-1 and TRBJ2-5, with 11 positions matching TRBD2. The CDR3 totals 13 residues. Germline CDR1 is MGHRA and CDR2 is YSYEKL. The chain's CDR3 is CASSQASGRTRDF. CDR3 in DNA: TGCGCCAGCAGCCAGGCTAGCGGGAGGACCAGGGACTTC.

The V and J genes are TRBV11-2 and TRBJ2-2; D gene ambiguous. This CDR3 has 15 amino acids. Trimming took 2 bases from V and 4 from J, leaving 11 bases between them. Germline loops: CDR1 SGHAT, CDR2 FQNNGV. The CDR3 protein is CASSLRPRFTGELFF. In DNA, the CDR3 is TGTGCCAGCAGCTTAAGGCCGCGGTTCACCGGGGAGCTGTTTTTT.

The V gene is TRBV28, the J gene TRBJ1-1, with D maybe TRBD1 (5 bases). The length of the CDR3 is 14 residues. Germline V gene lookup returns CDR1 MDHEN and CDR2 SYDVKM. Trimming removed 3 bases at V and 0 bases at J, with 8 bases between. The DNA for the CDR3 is TGTGCCAGCAGTTTTTTAGGGGTGAACACTGAAGCTTTCTTT. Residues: CASSFLGVNTEAFF.

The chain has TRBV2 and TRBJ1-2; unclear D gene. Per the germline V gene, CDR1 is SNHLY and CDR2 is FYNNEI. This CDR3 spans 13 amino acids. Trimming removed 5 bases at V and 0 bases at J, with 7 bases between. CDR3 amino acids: CASSQQTNYGYTF. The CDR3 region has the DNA TGTGCCAGCAGTCAACAGACTAACTATGGCTACACCTTC.

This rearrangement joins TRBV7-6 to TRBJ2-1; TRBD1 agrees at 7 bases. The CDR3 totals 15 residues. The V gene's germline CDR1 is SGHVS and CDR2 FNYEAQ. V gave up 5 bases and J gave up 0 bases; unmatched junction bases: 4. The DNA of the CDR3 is TGTGCCAGCAGCCTTAACAGGGGCTCCTACAATGAGCAGTTCTTC. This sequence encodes CASSLNRGSYNEQFF.

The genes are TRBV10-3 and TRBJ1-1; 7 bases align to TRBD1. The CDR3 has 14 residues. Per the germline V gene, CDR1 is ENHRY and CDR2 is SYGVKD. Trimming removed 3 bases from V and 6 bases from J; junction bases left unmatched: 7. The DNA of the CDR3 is TGTGCCATCAGTGATGAACAGGGGATCGCTGAAGCTTTCTTT. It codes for CAISDEQGIAEAFF.

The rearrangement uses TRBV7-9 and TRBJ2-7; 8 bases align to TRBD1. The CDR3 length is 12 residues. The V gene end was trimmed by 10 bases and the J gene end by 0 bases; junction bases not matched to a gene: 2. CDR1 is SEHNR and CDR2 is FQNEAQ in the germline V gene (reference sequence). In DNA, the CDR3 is TGTGCCACGGACAGGGACTCCTACGAGCAGTACTTC. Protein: CATDRDSYEQYF.

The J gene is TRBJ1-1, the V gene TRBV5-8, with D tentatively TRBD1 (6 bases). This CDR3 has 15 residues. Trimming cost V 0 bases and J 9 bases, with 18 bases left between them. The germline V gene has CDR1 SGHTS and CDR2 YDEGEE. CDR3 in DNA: TGTGCCAGCAGCTTGGCCGGGGGGGCGCAGTTTAAAGCTTTCTTT. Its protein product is CASSLAGGAQFKAFF.

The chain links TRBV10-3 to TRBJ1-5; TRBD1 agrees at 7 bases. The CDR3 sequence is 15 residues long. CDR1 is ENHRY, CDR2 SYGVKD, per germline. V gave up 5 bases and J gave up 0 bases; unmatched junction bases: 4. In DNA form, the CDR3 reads TGTGCCATCAGTCAGGGACAGTATAGCAATCAGCCCCAGCATTTT. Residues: CAISQGQYSNQPQHF.

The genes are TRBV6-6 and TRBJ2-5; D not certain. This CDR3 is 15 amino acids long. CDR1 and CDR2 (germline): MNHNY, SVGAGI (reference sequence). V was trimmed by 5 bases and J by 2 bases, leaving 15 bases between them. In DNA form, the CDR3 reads TGTGCCAGCAGTCCCCCCCTGACTCAACAAGAGACCCAGTACTTC. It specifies CASSPPLTQQETQYF.

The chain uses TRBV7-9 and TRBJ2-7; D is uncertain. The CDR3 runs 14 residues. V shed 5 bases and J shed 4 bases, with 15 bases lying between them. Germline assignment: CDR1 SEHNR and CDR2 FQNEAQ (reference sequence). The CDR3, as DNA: TGTGCCAGCAGCAAACAAGGCGGCCCTTACGAGCAGTACTTC. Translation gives CASSKQGGPYEQYF.

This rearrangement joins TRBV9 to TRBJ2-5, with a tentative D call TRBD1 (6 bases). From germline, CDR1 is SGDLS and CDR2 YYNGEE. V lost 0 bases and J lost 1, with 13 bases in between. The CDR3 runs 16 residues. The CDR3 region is CASSVATGWGQETQYF. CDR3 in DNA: TGTGCCAGCAGCGTAGCAACAGGGTGGGGCCAAGAGACCCAGTACTTC.